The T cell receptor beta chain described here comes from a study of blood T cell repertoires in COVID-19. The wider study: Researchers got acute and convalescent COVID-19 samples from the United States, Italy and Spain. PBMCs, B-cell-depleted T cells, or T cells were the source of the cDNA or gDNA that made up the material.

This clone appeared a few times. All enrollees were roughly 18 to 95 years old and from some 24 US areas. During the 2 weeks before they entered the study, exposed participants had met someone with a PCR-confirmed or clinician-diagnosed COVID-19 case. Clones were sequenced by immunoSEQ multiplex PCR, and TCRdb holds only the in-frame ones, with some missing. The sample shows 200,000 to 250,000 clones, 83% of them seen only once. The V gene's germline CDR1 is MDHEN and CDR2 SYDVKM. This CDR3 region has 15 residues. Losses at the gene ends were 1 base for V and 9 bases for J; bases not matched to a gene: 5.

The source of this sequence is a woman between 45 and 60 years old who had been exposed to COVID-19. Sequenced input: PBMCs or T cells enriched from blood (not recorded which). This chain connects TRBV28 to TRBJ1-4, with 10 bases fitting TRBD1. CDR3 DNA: TGTGCCAGCAGTTTATTGGGACAGGGGTCGCAAAAACTGTTTTTT. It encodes CASSLLGQGSQKLFF.